This T cell receptor beta chain stems from a study of regulatory T cells in long-lasting Graves disease. V shed 4 bases, J shed 1 base, and the junction held 5 bases outside the gene matches. The germline gives CDR1 SGDLS, CDR2 YYNGEE. The CDR3 sequence is 16 residues long. Libraries of TCR beta came from iRepertoire HTBI primers plus Arm-PCR of CDR3 regions. One entry per CDR3 protein, called by TCRdb with MiXCR from the multiplex PCR reads. The sample gives over 350,000 distinct CDR3 sequences, around 15% of which show up once; about 15% is in the top ten. Time point noted: newly diagnosed GD, antithyroid drugs for less than 3 months. PBMCs were the source of the RNA used for TCR sequencing. Patients of an endocrinology department in Xi'an, China, were included. Study-wide results and limits: Whereas new patients shared 970 or so public clonotypes, persistent patients shared more, at under 3,500. The TCR repertoire of persistent Graves' patients was less diverse than that of newly diagnosed ones.

This clonotype was recorded a few times. What it binds is not known. The same data also went into a second study, on T cells in Graves' hyperthyroidism and ophthalmopathy. From that paper: RT-PCR in the first round (using the HTBI primer set) targeted the TCR CDR3.

Sequencing was performed on peripheral blood mononuclear cells (PBMCs), taken at new diagnosis, from a patient treated with antithyroid drugs. This clonotype originated in a woman in her forties or fifties with Graves disease. The V gene is TRBV9, the J gene TRBJ2-4; 10 bases are a match to TRBD2. The CDR3: CASSPPSGSAKNIQYF. The CDR3 coding sequence is TGTGCCAGCAGCCCCCCTAGCGGGAGCGCCAAAAACATTCAGTACTTC.